This passage covers 16 T cell receptor beta chains from one sample sequenced in a study of CD4 T cells in relation to SARS-CoV-2 and coronaviruses. Before the COVID-19 pandemic, during about 2011-2019, CD4+ T cells were taken from unexposed donors. The cells were cultured for about ten days before CD4+ T cells were isolated. Their cognate antigens are unknown. TCRdb's copy holds only in-frame clones and misses some; the assay was immunoSEQ multiplex PCR. The sample carries 15,000 to 20,000 clones, about 76% recorded once. The sample taken for sequencing was CD4+ T cells from PBMCs, cultured in vitro. These TCRs come from a human donor in good health.

The chain carries TRBV6-4 and TRBJ2-1, with 9 bases identical to TRBD2. With V trimmed by 0 bases and J by 4 bases, 4 bases remained unmatched. This CDR3 has 16 residues. Germline values: CDR1 MRHNA, CDR2 SNTAGT. The CDR3 coding sequence is TGTGCCAGCAGTGACTCGACTAGCGGTGATTACAATGAGCAGTTCTTC. It is translated as CASSDSTSGDYNEQFF.

The chain joins TRBV11-2 to TRBJ2-7, with 8 bases matching TRBD2. The ends lost 5 bases at V and 3 bases at J; junction bases unmatched: 6. CDR1 and CDR2 from the germline V gene are SGHAT and FQNNGV. The CDR3 is made up of 14 amino acids. The DNA for the CDR3 is TGTGCCAGCAGCGAGCTAGCGGGTGTCTACGAGCAGTACTTC. This codes for CASSELAGVYEQYF.

This rearrangement joins TRBV11-2 to TRBJ2-7; 12 bases map to TRBD1. Trimming at V came to 4 bases and at J to 5 bases, leaving 9 bases not matched to a gene. The CDR3 contains 16 residues. Germline V gene sequence: CDR1 SGHAT, CDR2 FQNNGV. The CDR3: CASSSGRGTGGHEQYF. The CDR3 DNA is TGTGCCAGCAGCTCAGGGCGAGGGACAGGGGGCCACGAGCAGTACTTC.

This clone showed up just once. The chain combines TRBV3-1 (or the pseudogene TRBV3-2) with TRBJ1-2; D uncertain. The germline V gene has CDR1 LGHDT and CDR2 YNNKEL (reference sequence). Trimming stripped 4 bases from V and 4 bases from J, with 7 bases between. The CDR3 loop spans 12 amino acids. DNA of the CDR3: TGTGCCAGCAGCCTAGATTCCTATGGCTACACCTTC. It codes for CASSLDSYGYTF.

V usage is TRBV19 and J usage is TRBJ2-7; TRBD2 matches 12 bases. The ends lost 2 bases at V and 5 bases at J; junction bases unmatched: 4. This CDR3 is built from 15 residues. CDR1 is LNHDA, CDR2 SQIVND, per germline (reference sequence). The CDR3 protein is CASSILAGGPHEQYF. CDR3 in DNA: TGTGCCAGTAGTATACTAGCGGGAGGGCCCCACGAGCAGTACTTC.

The V gene is TRBV10-3, the J gene TRBJ1-6; D unclear. With 2 bases removed from V and 5 bases from J, the gap between germline ends came to 7 bases. The CDR3 consists of 14 residues. Germline V lookup: CDR1 ENHRY, CDR2 SYGVKD. The CDR3 here is CAISEQPNNSPLHF. DNA of the CDR3: TGTGCCATCAGTGAGCAGCCAAATAATTCACCCCTCCACTTT.

The chain links TRBV9 to TRBJ2-3; 8 bases map to TRBD2. V gave up 0 bases and J gave up 0 bases; unmatched junction bases: 3. The germline V gene encodes CDR1 SGDLS and CDR2 YYNGEE. The CDR3 has 16 amino acids. Here the CDR3 reads CASSVDSGASTDTQYF. The CDR3 coding sequence is TGTGCCAGCAGCGTAGATAGCGGGGCTAGCACAGATACGCAGTATTTT.

V usage is TRBV3-1 (or the pseudogene TRBV3-2) and J usage is TRBJ1-5; D ambiguous. With 0 bases removed from V and 6 bases from J, the gap between germline ends came to 9 bases. The CDR3 loop spans 14 amino acids. CDR1 and CDR2 from the germline V gene are LGHDT and YNNKEL (reference sequence). CDR3 amino acids: CASSQDTIPQPQHF. CDR3 DNA sequence: TGTGCCAGCAGCCAAGATACAATTCCTCAGCCCCAGCATTTT.

The chain combines TRBV12-3 or TRBV12-4 with TRBJ2-1; D tentatively fits TRBD1 or TRBD2 (5 bases each). This CDR3 contains 12 residues. Trimming removed 6 bases at V and 8 bases at J, with 11 bases between. The CDR3 region has the DNA TGTGCCAGCAGCCAGGTGGGGGATGAGCAGTTCTTC. This gives the protein CASSQVGDEQFF.

Only a few counts were recorded for this clone. V is TRBV19 and J is TRBJ2-5; D not certain. This CDR3 contains 11 residues. CDR1 and CDR2 from the germline V gene are LNHDA and SQIVND (reference sequence). V was shortened by 2 bases and J by 3 bases, with 1 base between the two germline ends. The CDR3 region is CASSIKETQYF. CDR3 sequence (DNA): TGTGCCAGTAGTATAAAAGAGACCCAGTACTTC.

The chain uses TRBV11-2 and TRBJ2-1; D perhaps matches TRBD2 (6 bases). The germline CDR1 and CDR2 sequences are SGHAT and FQNNGV. CDR3 length equals 15 residues. V gave up 0 bases and J gave up 3 bases, with 9 bases separating them. CDR3 region: CASSLDRGDYNEQFF. CDR3 DNA sequence: TGTGCCAGCAGCTTAGATCGCGGGGACTACAATGAGCAGTTCTTC.

This clone was detected once. The J gene is TRBJ2-1, the V gene TRBV24-1; 8 nucleotides match TRBD2. V trimming: 5 bases; J trimming: 0 bases; junction bases outside the gene matches: 8. The germline V gene has CDR1 KGHDR and CDR2 SFDVKD. The CDR3 is 17 amino acids. DNA of the CDR3: TGTGCCACCAGTGGTTTCACTAGCGGAATCTCCTACAATGAGCAGTTCTTC. It codes for CATSGFTSGISYNEQFF.

V is TRBV3-1 (or the pseudogene TRBV3-2) and J is TRBJ1-3, with 7 positions matching TRBD1. V gave up 1 base and J gave up 4 bases; unmatched junction bases: 10. Per germline, CDR1 LGHDT and CDR2 YNNKEL (reference sequence). This CDR3 spans 17 amino acids. The CDR3 loop is CASSQGTGAGGGNTIYF. CDR3 nucleotides: TGTGCCAGCAGCCAAGGAACAGGGGCAGGGGGGGGAAACACCATATATTTT.

This chain uses TRBV5-6 with TRBJ2-4; the match to TRBD1 covers 7 bases. The V and J ends lost 4 bases and 13 bases, in that order; junction bases with no gene match: 14. CDR1 SGHDT and CDR2 YYEEEE come from the germline V gene. The CDR3 is made up of 14 amino acids. CDR3 region: CASSTSRQGDVQYF. CDR3 sequence (DNA): TGTGCCAGCAGCACCAGTCGACAGGGAGATGTACAGTACTTC.

V gene TRBV3-1 (or the pseudogene TRBV3-2) combines with J gene TRBJ2-1; D tentatively reads TRBD1 or TRBD2 (6 bases each). The CDR3 runs to 17 residues. V lost 0 bases, J lost 2 bases, and 14 bases lay in between. Germline V gene lookup returns CDR1 LGHDT and CDR2 YNNKEL (reference sequence). The CDR3, as DNA: TGTGCCAGCAGCCAAGATATATGGGGGGCCGCCTACAATGAGCAGTTCTTC. This codes for CASSQDIWGAAYNEQFF.

V and J are TRBV10-3 and TRBJ2-5, with a tentative D call TRBD2 (6 bases). The V gene's germline CDR1 is ENHRY and CDR2 SYGVKD. The CDR3 spans 15 residues. With 6 bases removed from V and 2 bases from J, the gap between germline ends came to 16 bases. The CDR3, as DNA: TGTGCCATCAGGGGCCGGGACTCCACTCAAGAGACCCAGTACTTC. Protein: CAIRGRDSTQETQYF.